Sequencing of this TCR beta chain was carried out in a study of cytomegalovirus exposure and HLA in healthy donors. The PCR employed 60 Vbeta primers together with 13 Jbeta primers. TCRdb's copy holds only in-frame clones and misses some; the assay was immunoSEQ multiplex PCR. The profile shows 90,000 or so clones, about two thirds of them singletons. CDR1 and CDR2 from the germline V gene are LNHDA and SQIVND (reference sequence). Trimming cost V 5 bases and J 4 bases; bases outside gene matches: 8. The CDR3 covers 16 residues. The V and J genes are TRBV19 and TRBJ2-3, with 11 nucleotides matching TRBD1. This clonotype was sampled from a man aged 45-65 years in good health and CMV-seronegative. The sample comprised PBMCs. This CDR3 is CASSARTGGAPDTQYF. For the CDR3, the DNA is TGTGCCAGTAGTGCCCGGACAGGGGGCGCCCCAGATACGCAGTATTTT.